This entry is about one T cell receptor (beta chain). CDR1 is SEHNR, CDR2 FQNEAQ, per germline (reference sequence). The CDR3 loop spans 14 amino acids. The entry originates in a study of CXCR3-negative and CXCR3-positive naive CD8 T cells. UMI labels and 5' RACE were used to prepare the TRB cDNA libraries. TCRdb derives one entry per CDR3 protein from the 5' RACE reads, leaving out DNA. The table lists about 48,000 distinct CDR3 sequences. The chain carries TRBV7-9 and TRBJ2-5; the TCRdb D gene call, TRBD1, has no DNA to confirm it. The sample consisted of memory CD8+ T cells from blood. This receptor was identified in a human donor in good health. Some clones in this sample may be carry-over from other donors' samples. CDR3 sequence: CASSLPGIQETQYF.